These 23 T cell receptor beta chains originate from one sample sequenced in a study of technical replicates of blood from a handful of donors. The data were produced by immunoSEQ multiplex PCR, yet TCRdb's version contains in-frame clones alone and is incomplete. The sample lists fewer than 80,000 clones, roughly 90% seen once, with 4.5% to 5% in the top ten. Sequencing was carried out using PBMCs. These receptors all stem from a human donor in good health. Some clones in this sample may be carry-over from other donors' samples.

The chain carries TRBV15 and TRBJ2-5, with 12 bases fitting TRBD1. The CDR3 runs to 16 residues. CDR1 LNHNV and CDR2 YYDKDF come from the germline V gene (reference sequence). V shed 2 bases and J 3 bases; nucleotides not matched to a gene: 4. CDR3 in amino acids: CATSRPGQGAEETQYF. The CDR3 DNA is TGTGCCACCAGCAGACCGGGACAGGGGGCTGAAGAGACCCAGTACTTC. Drawing the rest from reference TRBV15 and TRBJ2-5, the complete variable domain is DAMVIQNPRYQVTQFGKPVTLSCSQTLNHNVMYWYQQKSSQAPKLLFHYYDKDFNNEADTPDNFQSRRPNTSFCFLDIRSPGLGDTAMYLCATSRPGQGAEETQYFGPGTRLLVL.

The chain carries TRBV7-3 and TRBJ2-7; 8 nucleotides agree with TRBD2. The CDR3 length is 15 residues. The germline gives CDR1 SGHTA, CDR2 FQGTGA. With V trimmed by 7 bases and J by 9 bases, 17 bases remained unmatched. The CDR3 sequence is CASNRWREALEGQYF. DNA for the CDR3: TGTGCCAGCAATCGTTGGCGGGAGGCCCTCGAAGGGCAGTACTTC. Combining the CDR3 with reference TRBV7-3 and TRBJ2-7 gives the whole variable domain GAGVSQTPSNKVTEKGKYVELRCDPISGHTALYWYRQSLGQGPEFLIYFQGTGAADDSGLPNDRFFAVRPEGSVSTLKIQRTERGDSAVYLCASNRWREALEGQYFGPGTRLTVT.

This chain uses TRBV30 with TRBJ2-6; maybe TRBD2 (5 bases). With 2 bases removed from V and 4 bases from J, the gap between germline ends came to 15 bases. The CDR3 has 16 residues. Per the germline V gene, CDR1 is GTSNPN and CDR2 is SVGIG (reference sequence). In nucleotides, the CDR3 is TGTGCCTGGAGTCTGACGGGGAGAGGAGGGGCCAACGTCCTGACTTTC. Its protein is CAWSLTGRGGANVLTF.

This rearrangement joins TRBV9 to TRBJ1-4; 9 bases are a match to TRBD1. Germline V gene data show CDR1 as SGDLS and CDR2 as YYNGEE. The CDR3 runs 15 residues. J gave up 7 bases and V 3 bases, and 7 bases lay outside the gene matches. The CDR3 DNA sequence: TGTGCCAGCAGCGCCGACAGGGGGAGAGGTGAAAAACTGTTTTTT. This sequence encodes CASSADRGRGEKLFF.

The chain employs TRBV7-9 and TRBJ1-1; no definite D call. The CDR3 runs 12 residues. Between the trimmed V and J ends, which lost 5 bases and 8 bases, there was a span of 12 bases. Germline CDR1 SEHNR, CDR2 FQNEAQ (reference sequence). In nucleotides, the CDR3 is TGTGCCAGCAGCAAAGACACCCGGGAAGCTTTCTTT. It is translated as CASSKDTREAFF.

CDR3 sequence: CSVRGSTDTQYF. The CDR3, as DNA: TGCAGCGTGCGGGGCTCCACAGATACGCAGTATTTT. The chain carries TRBV29-1 and TRBJ2-3; perhaps TRBD2 as D (6 bases). Germline-derived CDR1 and CDR2 are SQVTM and ANQGSEA. V was cut by 6 bases and J by 2 bases, with 9 bases left in between. This CDR3 is 12 amino acids long.

The chain couples TRBV10-2 to TRBJ2-7; D is unresolved. Germline V gene sequence: CDR1 WSHSY, CDR2 SAAADI. The CDR3 loop spans 14 amino acids. Trimming took 2 bases from V and 4 from J, leaving 12 bases between them. The CDR3 here is CASSEIVASYEQYF. The CDR3 DNA is TGCGCCAGCAGTGAGATCGTAGCATCTTACGAGCAGTACTTC.

The chain employs TRBV7-8 and TRBJ2-7; weak D call: TRBD1 (6 bases). The CDR3 has 15 residues. CDR1 is SGHVS, CDR2 FQNEAQ, per germline. V was pared by 2 bases and J by 7 bases, with 18 bases between. CDR3 nucleotide sequence: TGTGCCAGCAGCTTAAATGTTGGGGGCCTGGGGGAGCAGTACTTC. Amino acids: CASSLNVGGLGEQYF.

The V and J genes are TRBV5-1 and TRBJ2-7; 8 bases map to TRBD1. Germline loops: CDR1 SGHRS, CDR2 YFSETQ. The V gene end was trimmed by 1 base and the J gene end by 5 bases; junction bases not matched to a gene: 5. This CDR3 region has 14 residues. In DNA, the CDR3 is TGCGCCAGCAGCTTGCCCGGACAGGGCGACGAGCAGTACTTC. Amino acid sequence: CASSLPGQGDEQYF.

This chain connects TRBV10-3 to TRBJ1-5; D is uncertain. The length of the CDR3 is 16 residues. Trimming took off 0 bases at V and 5 bases at J, with 14 bases between the two ends. Germline assignment: CDR1 ENHRY and CDR2 SYGVKD. Here the CDR3 reads CAISESELTIDQPQHF. For the CDR3, the DNA is TGTGCCATCAGTGAGTCGGAGTTGACGATTGATCAGCCCCAGCATTTT.

The rearrangement joins TRBV5-4 to TRBJ1-1, with D hard to call. V lost 0 bases, J lost 4 bases, and 4 bases lay in between. From germline, CDR1 is SGHNT and CDR2 YYREEE (reference sequence). This CDR3 is 12 amino acids long. This CDR3 is CASSLASTEAFF. DNA of the CDR3: TGTGCCAGCAGCTTGGCCAGCACTGAAGCTTTCTTT. The whole variable domain, filled in from reference TRBV5-4 and TRBJ1-1, reads ETGVTQSPTHLIKTRGQQVTLRCSSQSGHNTVSWYQQALGQGPQFIFQYYREEENGRGNFPPRFSGLQFPNYSSELNVNALELDDSALYLCASSLASTEAFFGQGTRLTVV.

The chain couples TRBV7-3 to TRBJ2-3, with 8 nucleotides matching TRBD2. V dropped 5 bases and J dropped 6; count of bases not matched to a gene: 13. The germline gives CDR1 SGHTA, CDR2 FQGTGA. The CDR3 contains 16 residues. This CDR3 is CASSPGTSYFTDTQYF. CDR3 nucleotide sequence: TGTGCCAGCAGCCCCGGGACTAGTTATTTTACGGATACGCAGTATTTT.

This sequence joins TRBV4-3 and TRBJ1-5, with a possible D match to TRBD1 (5 bases). Germline CDR1 reads LGHNA; CDR2 reads YSLEER. Trimming took off 0 bases at V and 7 bases at J, with 7 bases between the two ends. The CDR3 consists of 13 residues. CDR3 residues: CASSQDRGQPQHF. CDR3 DNA sequence: TGCGCCAGCAGCCAAGATCGGGGGCAGCCCCAGCATTTT.

J is TRBJ2-3 and V is TRBV2; TRBD2 matches 13 bases. The CDR3 sequence is 17 residues long. J gave up 6 bases and V 6 bases, and 12 bases lay outside the gene matches. Germline CDR1 SNHLY, CDR2 FYNNEI. In DNA form, the CDR3 reads TGTGCCAGCAGGGCTACTAGCGGGGGGGCCCCGGACGATACGCAGTATTTT. Translation gives CASRATSGGAPDDTQYF. Supplemented by reference TRBV2 and TRBJ2-3, the full variable domain reads EPEVTQTPSHQVTQMGQEVILRCVPISNHLYFYWYRQILGQKVEFLVSFYNNEISEKSEIFDDQFSVERPDGSNFTLKIRSTKLEDSAMYFCASRATSGGAPDDTQYFGPGTRLTVL.

The V call is TRBV5-1, the J call TRBJ2-1, with 9 bases that match TRBD2. The CDR3 loop spans 15 amino acids. V shed 0 bases and J 6 bases; nucleotides not matched to a gene: 4. Germline values: CDR1 SGHRS, CDR2 YFSETQ. CDR3 sequence (DNA): TGCGCCAGCAGCTTGGAGGGCGGGAGGGCCAATGAGCAGTTCTTC. It encodes CASSLEGGRANEQFF. Together with reference TRBV5-1 and TRBJ2-1, the CDR3 gives the full variable domain: KAGVTQTPRYLIKTRGQQVTLSCSPISGHRSVSWYQQTPGQGLQFLFEYFSETQRNKGNFPGRFSGRQFSNSRSEMNVSTLELGDSALYLCASSLEGGRANEQFFGPGTRLTVL.

The chain recombines TRBV2 with TRBJ1-3, with D perhaps matching TRBD1 (6 bases). Germline V lookup: CDR1 SNHLY, CDR2 FYNNEI. V lost 6 bases and J lost 1, with 13 bases in between. The CDR3 is made up of 15 amino acids. As DNA, the CDR3 is TGTGCCAGCAGGATTCAAACAGGGTCTGGAAACACCATATATTTT. Its protein product is CASRIQTGSGNTIYF.

This clone was seen just once. CDR3 nucleotide sequence: TGTGCCAGCAGCTTATATCCCGTAGCCTACGAGCAGTACTTC. It encodes CASSLYPVAYEQYF. The V and J genes are TRBV7-8 and TRBJ2-7; D is uncertain. The CDR3 is 14 amino acids. V was pared by 2 bases and J by 2 bases, with 10 bases between. Germline CDR1 reads SGHVS; CDR2 reads FQNEAQ.

V and J are TRBV7-2 and TRBJ1-1; D is possibly TRBD1 (5 bases). The CDR3 sequence is 15 residues long. The V end was cut by 3 bases, the J end by 5 bases, with 16 bases between. Per germline, CDR1 SGHTA and CDR2 FQGNSA. CDR3: CASSFRAGLGTEAFF. As DNA, the CDR3 is TGTGCCAGCAGCTTTAGGGCAGGGCTGGGGACTGAAGCTTTCTTT. The full variable domain, its missing parts supplied by reference TRBV7-2 and TRBJ1-1, is GAGVSQSPSNKVTEKGKDVELRCDPISGHTALYWYRQSLGQGLEFLIYFQGNSAPDKSGLPSDRFSAERTGGSVSTLTIQRTQQEDSAVYLCASSFRAGLGTEAFFGQGTRLTVV.

This clone was observed a handful of times. Sequence at one end of the junction differs from germline and may be a read error. This chain connects TRBV5-4 to TRBJ2-5; a possible D gene is TRBD2 (6 bases). This CDR3 is 12 amino acids long. The germline V gene has CDR1 SGHNT and CDR2 YYREEE (reference sequence). CDR3 coding DNA: TGTGCCAGCAGCTTGCGGGGGACGATTACAAACTTC. Protein sequence: CASSLRGTITNF.

The chain joins TRBV18 to TRBJ2-1; 11 bases agree with TRBD1. Trimming at V came to 3 bases and at J to 7 bases, leaving 2 bases not matched to a gene. Germline-derived CDR1 and CDR2 are KGHSH and LQKENI. The CDR3 contains 14 residues. The CDR3 DNA is TGTGCCAGCTCACCGGGACAGGGGGGGAATGAGCAGTTCTTC. This encodes CASSPGQGGNEQFF.

This chain joins TRBV29-1 and TRBJ2-1; a possible D gene is TRBD2 (6 bases). V was cut by 3 bases and J by 1 base, with 19 bases left in between. CDR1 is SQVTM and CDR2 is ANQGSEA in the germline V gene. The CDR3 extends over 17 amino acids. The CDR3 DNA reads TGCAGCGTTGAGGTCCAGCGGGCCTGGGGTTCCTACAATGAGCAGTTCTTC. The encoded protein is CSVEVQRAWGSYNEQFF.

In DNA, the CDR3 is TGTGCCAGTAGTATAGGGCGGTCGGCGGGAGGGGAGCAGTTCTTC. It encodes CASSIGRSAGGEQFF. The chain links TRBV19 to TRBJ2-1; TRBD2 matches 9 bases. The CDR3 sequence is 15 residues long. Germline lookup yields CDR1 LNHDA and CDR2 SQIVND (reference sequence). V trimming: 1 base; J trimming: 10 bases; junction bases outside the gene matches: 8.

V is TRBV4-3 and J is TRBJ2-2, with a weak D call TRBD2 (5 bases). Germline loops: CDR1 LGHNA, CDR2 YSLEER. V lost 0 bases, J lost 4 bases, and 15 bases lay in between. The CDR3 spans 17 residues. The CDR3 DNA follows: TGCGCCAGCAGCCAAGATTTACTAGTGTCGGTCACCGGGGAGCTGTTTTTT. Translated, it gives CASSQDLLVSVTGELFF.